These 21 T cell receptor beta chains share one sample of origin, sequenced in a study of metastatic and nonmetastatic thyroid tumors. All patients were treatment-naive before thyroid surgery. MiXCR was used by TCRdb to re-call the PCR reads. The sample contains 40,000 to 50,000 clones, 4% to 5% of which appear only once. Material: blood. The receptors were gathered from a female donor with papillary thyroid cancer or a benign thyroid nodule (not recorded which). Some clones in this sample may be carry-over from other donors' samples.

This clone occurred many times. The CDR3 protein is CASSSEVRQVDTGELFF. The CDR3 coding sequence is TGTGCCAGTAGTAGCGAGGTGAGACAGGTGGACACCGGGGAGCTGTTTTTT. The chain uses TRBV19 and TRBJ2-2; D possibly corresponds to TRBD1 (6 bases). Trimming cost V 4 bases and J 3 bases, with 18 bases left between them. In germline, CDR1 is LNHDA, CDR2 SQIVND (reference sequence). This CDR3 is built from 17 residues.

This clone was seen at least ten times. The chain employs TRBV24-1 and TRBJ2-1, with 11 bases aligning to TRBD2. The CDR3 consists of 16 residues. The ends lost 1 base at V and 7 bases at J; junction bases unmatched: 5. The germline CDR1 and CDR2 sequences are KGHDR and SFDVKD. This CDR3 is CATSDFSGRGGNEQFF. The CDR3 nucleotides read TGTGCCACCAGTGATTTTAGCGGGAGGGGGGGGAATGAGCAGTTCTTC.

V and J are TRBV6-2 or TRBV6-3 and TRBJ2-6; possible D gene TRBD2, 6 bases. CDR1 is MNHEY and CDR2 is SVGEGT in the germline V gene. V shed 6 bases and J shed 0 bases, with 18 bases lying between them. The CDR3 loop spans 18 amino acids. CDR3 in amino acids: CASSGWGGIDSGANVLTF. The CDR3 DNA sequence: TGTGCCAGCAGCGGTTGGGGCGGGATCGACTCTGGGGCCAACGTCCTGACTTTC.

Many counts were recorded for this clone. The rearrangement joins TRBV12-3 or TRBV12-4 to TRBJ2-5; 9 bases map to TRBD1. CDR3 length equals 15 residues. The ends lost 5 bases at V and 5 bases at J; junction bases unmatched: 9. Here the CDR3 reads CASSPPGQGSETQYF. The DNA of the CDR3 is TGTGCCAGCAGTCCACCGGGACAGGGTTCCGAGACCCAGTACTTC.

This clone was found many times. This chain uses TRBV27 with TRBJ2-7; TRBD1 matches at 7 bases. V dropped 6 bases and J dropped 3; count of bases not matched to a gene: 8. From germline, CDR1 is MNHEY and CDR2 SMNVEV (reference sequence). The CDR3 runs 14 residues. CDR3 loop: CASSLTGSGYEQYF. In DNA, the CDR3 is TGTGCCAGCAGCCTGACAGGGAGTGGCTACGAGCAGTACTTC.

With regard to this clone: At one end the junction does not follow the germline gene, possibly because of a read error. The chain uses TRBV6-1 and TRBJ2-2; D might be TRBD2 (6 bases). The CDR3 contains 13 residues. Germline values: CDR1 MNHNS, CDR2 SASEGT. CDR3 region: CARSVSGTGELFF. Here the CDR3 DNA reads TGTGCCCGCAGTGTTAGCGGAACCGGGGAGCTGTTTTTT.

This clone was found many times. Just one base apart from a much larger clone, this may be a read error. Other DNA sequences in the sample encode the same CDR3. The chain joins TRBV5-1 to TRBJ1-4; D not certain. CDR1 is SGHRS, CDR2 YFSETQ, per germline. This CDR3 region has 16 residues. The CDR3 DNA reads as TGCGCCAGCAGCTTGAGGTTAACGGCAACTAATGAAAAACTGTTCTTT. Translating gives CASSLRLTATNEKLFF.

As for this clone: The germline gene is not matched at one end of the junction; a read error may be the cause. The chain combines TRBV11-2 with TRBJ2-7; D remains unclear. The length of the CDR3 is 12 residues. Germline V gene sequence: CDR1 SGHAT, CDR2 FQNNGV. CDR3 DNA sequence: TGTGCCAGCAGCTTAGAGCTTGGTGAGCTGTACTTC. Translating it yields CASSLELGELYF.

A note on this clone: One base away lies a much larger clone, so this may be a sequencing read error. This sample includes further DNA sequences coding for the same CDR3. The chain has TRBV6-1 and TRBJ2-2; possibly TRBD1 for D (5 bases). Germline V lookup: CDR1 MNHNS, CDR2 SASEGT. This CDR3 comprises 15 residues. The V end was cut by 6 bases, the J end by 2 bases, with 13 bases between. CDR3 region: CASRDTGVNTGELFF. CDR3 nucleotides: TGTGCCAGCAGAGATACAGGTGTAAACACCGGGGAGCTGTTTTTT.

The chain uses TRBV6-1 and TRBJ2-2; no clear D. The CDR3 has 14 amino acids. Germline lookup yields CDR1 MNHNS and CDR2 SASEGT. With 1 base removed from V and 3 bases from J, the gap between germline ends came to 6 bases. CDR3 bases: TGTGCCAGCAGTGAAGTTCTTCACACCGGGGAGCTGTTTTTT. Amino acid sequence: CASSEVLHTGELFF.

The V call is TRBV4-2, the J call TRBJ2-6; D gene uncertain. With 6 bases removed from V and 0 bases from J, the gap between germline ends came to 12 bases. Germline V gives CDR1 LGHNA, CDR2 YNFKEQ. This CDR3 comprises 16 residues. In DNA, the CDR3 is TGTGCCAGCAGTCATACCACGGGCTCTGGGGCCAACGTCCTGACTTTC. Residues: CASSHTTGSGANVLTF.

This clone came up a few times. J is TRBJ1-1 and V is TRBV20-1; tentative D call: TRBD1 (6 bases). The CDR3 has 14 amino acids. V was shortened by 6 bases and J by 4 bases, with 18 bases between the two germline ends. Germline V gene sequence: CDR1 DFQATT, CDR2 SNEGSKA (reference sequence). This CDR3 reads CSASELDSVTEAFF. CDR3 in DNA: TGCAGTGCCTCGGAATTGGACAGTGTCACTGAAGCTTTCTTT.

This clone was detected ten times or more. The J gene is TRBJ2-5, the V gene TRBV2; 7 bases are a match to TRBD2. The CDR3 covers 11 residues. Losses at the gene ends were 8 bases for V and 3 bases for J; bases not matched to a gene: 0. Germline CDR1 and CDR2: SNHLY and FYNNEI. The chain's CDR3 is CASLAEETQYF. The DNA of the CDR3 is TGTGCCAGCCTAGCGGAAGAGACCCAGTACTTC.

There are many counts of this clone. This rearrangement joins TRBV3-1 to TRBJ1-5; 8 nucleotides align to TRBD1. J lost 5 bases, V lost 1 base, and 13 bases had no gene match. The CDR3 loop spans 18 amino acids. The germline CDR1 and CDR2 sequences are LGHDT and YNNKEL (reference sequence). The CDR3 region has the DNA TGTGCCAGCAGCCAAGGTCGGGGCAGGGGGCATGGATATCAGCCCCAGCATTTT. Encoded protein: CASSQGRGRGHGYQPQHF.

This clone was seen many times. Within the sample, other DNA sequences also encode this same CDR3. The rearrangement uses TRBV3-1 and TRBJ2-5, with 7 bases fitting TRBD2. Germline assignment: CDR1 LGHDT and CDR2 YNNKEL (reference sequence). J lost 5 bases, V lost 0 bases, and 9 bases had no gene match. This CDR3 spans 16 amino acids. Here the CDR3 DNA reads TGTGCCAGCAGCCAAGATTTGACCCGGCGGGAGGAGACCCAGTACTTC. Translating gives CASSQDLTRREETQYF.

This clone is categorized as medium-sized (0.01 to 0.1%). V usage is TRBV24-1 and J usage is TRBJ2-3, with unresolved D. Deletions cut 3 bases from V and 6 bases from J, with 6 bases between. This CDR3 is 12 amino acids long. The germline V gene has CDR1 KGHDR and CDR2 SFDVKD. In DNA, the CDR3 is TGTGCCACCAGTGATCCTAATGATACGCAGTATTTT. Residues: CATSDPNDTQYF.

This clone was picked up many times. The CDR3 reads CASGADTQYF. The CDR3 region has the DNA TGTGCCAGCGGGGCAGATACGCAGTATTTT. The J gene is TRBJ2-3, the V gene TRBV6-1; D is unclear. This CDR3 spans 10 amino acids. Germline V lookup: CDR1 MNHNS, CDR2 SASEGT. V lost 8 bases to trimming and J lost 4 bases, with 4 bases between them.

This clone showed up just a few times. In the same sample, other DNA sequences code for this CDR3. V is TRBV5-1 and J is TRBJ1-1; TRBD1 agrees at 7 bases. The CDR3 length is 16 residues. V shed 6 bases and J 0 bases; nucleotides not matched to a gene: 11. Germline lookup yields CDR1 SGHRS and CDR2 YFSETQ. The CDR3: CASTSGTDTMNTEAFF. The CDR3 region has the DNA TGCGCCAGCACCTCAGGGACAGACACCATGAACACTGAAGCTTTCTTT.

This clone was counted between two and nine times. J is TRBJ2-3 and V is TRBV20-1; D ambiguous. The CDR3 is 13 residues long. The ends were cut back, 1 base at V and 6 bases at J, with 11 bases in the middle. Germline CDR1 and CDR2: DFQATT and SNEGSKA (reference sequence). Here the CDR3 DNA reads TGCAGTGCTAGAGGGACGGTGGGGGATACGCAGTATTTT. Amino acids: CSARGTVGDTQYF.

This clone was picked up many times. V and J are TRBV5-1 and TRBJ2-5; 8 bases are shared with TRBD1. J was trimmed by 2 bases and V by 4 bases; bases with no gene match: 4. The length of the CDR3 is 14 residues. Germline V gene lookup returns CDR1 SGHRS and CDR2 YFSETQ. This chain's CDR3 is CASSNGQGQETQYF. The CDR3, as DNA: TGCGCCAGCAGCAACGGACAGGGTCAAGAGACCCAGTACTTC. Variable domain in full (rest from reference TRBV5-1 and TRBJ2-5): KAGVTQTPRYLIKTRGQQVTLSCSPISGHRSVSWYQQTPGQGLQFLFEYFSETQRNKGNFPGRFSGRQFSNSRSEMNVSTLELGDSALYLCASSNGQGQETQYFGPGTRLLVL.

Comments on this clone: The junction differs from germline at one of its ends, possibly a read error. The same CDR3 also results from other DNA sequences found in this sample. The chain carries TRBV19 and TRBJ1-2; D remains unclear. The CDR3 is 16 amino acids. The germline V gene has CDR1 LNHDA and CDR2 SQIVND (reference sequence). CDR3 DNA sequence: TGCGCCAGTACCATAGGTCGGGGTACCTCTAACTATGGCTACACCTTC. This translates into CASTIGRGTSNYGYTF.